This TCR beta chain is drawn from a study of control samples from healthy donors and cancer patients. Trimming pared 6 bases from V and 5 bases from J, leaving 8 bases between. This CDR3 has 13 amino acids. CDR1 and CDR2 from the germline V gene are LNHNV and YYDKDF (reference sequence). Clones were read by immunoSEQ multiplex PCR, and TCRdb kept only the in-frame ones, dropping some. The profile covers about 220,000 clones, with just under 95% appearing a single time and about 1.6% taken by the ten largest. This TCR derives from a man aged 45 to 65 in good health. The chain links TRBV15 to TRBJ2-6, with D uncertain. Sequenced material: blood. In DNA form, the CDR3 reads TGTGCCACCAGTCCCGTCCGGGCCAACGTCCTGACTTTC. This codes for CATSPVRANVLTF.